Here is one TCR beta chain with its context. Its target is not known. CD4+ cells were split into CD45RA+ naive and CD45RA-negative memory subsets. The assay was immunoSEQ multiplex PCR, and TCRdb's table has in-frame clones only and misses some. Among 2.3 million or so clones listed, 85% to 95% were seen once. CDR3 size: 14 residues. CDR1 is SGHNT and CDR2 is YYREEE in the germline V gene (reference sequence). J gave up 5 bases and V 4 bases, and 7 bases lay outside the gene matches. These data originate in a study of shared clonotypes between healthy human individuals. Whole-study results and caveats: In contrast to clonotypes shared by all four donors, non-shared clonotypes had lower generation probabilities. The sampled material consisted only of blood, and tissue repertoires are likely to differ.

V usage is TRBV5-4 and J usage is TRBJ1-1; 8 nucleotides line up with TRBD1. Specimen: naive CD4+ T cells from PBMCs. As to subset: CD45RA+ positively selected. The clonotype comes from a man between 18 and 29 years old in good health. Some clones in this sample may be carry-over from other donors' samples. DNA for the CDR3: TGTGCCAGCAGCGTAGACAGGGGTCGGACTGAAGCTTTCTTT. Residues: CASSVDRGRTEAFF.